The rows below give T cell receptor beta chains drawn from one sample of a study of blood T cell repertoires in COVID-19. Profiled with immunoSEQ multiplex PCR; TCRdb holds only in-frame clones, not every one. The sample has fewer than 250,000 clones, less than 90% seen once. The specimen sequenced was peripheral blood. The receptors shown here come from a woman aged 45-60 years with acute or convalescent COVID-19. Both conserved end residues are part of each CDR3. A D gene is named only where the DNA matches it firmly.

D: .; V: TRBV7-8; J: TRBJ1-2; CDR3: CASSLHRSGGYTF
D: .; V: TRBV20-1; J: TRBJ2-1; CDR3: CSASKGGLNNEQFF
D: TRBD2; V: TRBV19; J: TRBJ2-1; CDR3: CASSGTSGGGRGEQFF
D: TRBD1; V: TRBV27; J: TRBJ2-7; CDR3: CASGWTGSDEQYF
D: .; V: TRBV9; J: TRBJ2-1; CDR3: CASSLHINNEQFF
D: .; V: TRBV20-1; J: TRBJ1-1; CDR3: CSATPQIEAFF
D: .; V: TRBV7-2; J: TRBJ1-6; CDR3: CASSLYQGQVDFRPLHF
D: .; V: TRBV5-8; J: TRBJ2-7; CDR3: CASSLAVGTYEQYF
D: TRBD1; V: TRBV5-4; J: TRBJ2-5; CDR3: CASSLQGKETQYF
D: TRBD2; V: TRBV7-2; J: TRBJ2-2; CDR3: CASSLAWTSGTGELFF
D: .; V: TRBV24-1; J: TRBJ1-2; CDR3: CATSDPGIVEEGVSGYTF
D: TRBD1; V: TRBV9; J: TRBJ2-6; CDR3: CASSYPDRAAGANVLTF
D: TRBD1; V: TRBV5-1; J: TRBJ1-4; CDR3: CASSLRGPGEKLFF